These 16 T cell receptor beta chains originate from one sample sequenced in a study of shared clonotypes between healthy human individuals (dated by TCRdb to about 2020). The protocol used for the library was the immunoSEQ multiplex PCR assay. The source is immuneACCESS, and TCRdb retained only in-frame sequences with V and J called. Part of the clones is not carried over; for the studies checked, unresolved V genes explain less than half of this, and the remainder is unexplained. In all, the sample holds hundreds of thousands of clones, and roughly 96% of those were seen once. The ten largest account for 0.11% of the sample. For the CD8 naive samples, CD45RO-negative cells were positively selected for CCR7, yielding a CD45RA+CCR7+ population from which TemRA cells were excluded. The source material was naive CD8+ T cells sorted from blood. The meaning of the sample's cell subset or site label: CD45RA+CCR7+. The receptors come from a woman aged 25 to 39 in good health.

V and J are TRBV7-9 and TRBJ2-5; TRBD2 agrees at 8 bases. The DNA end is a closer match to TRBJ2-7, so the J assignment may be wrong. CDR1 and CDR2 (germline): SEHNR, FQNEAQ (reference sequence). This CDR3 spans 12 amino acids. This chain's CDR3 is CASSQLADEQYF. As DNA, the CDR3 is TGTGCCAGCAGCCAACTAGCGGACGAGCAGTACTTC.

The chain employs TRBV9 and TRBJ2-5; D is tentatively TRBD1 or TRBD2 (5 bases each). This CDR3 spans 14 amino acids. Germline CDR1 SGDLS, CDR2 YYNGEE. Deletions cut 2 bases from V and 1 base from J, with 9 bases between. CDR3 region: CASSVVGTQETQYF. The CDR3 nucleotides are TGTGCCAGCAGCGTGGTAGGGACCCAAGAGACCCAGTACTTC.

This chain connects TRBV6-6 to TRBJ1-5; no firm D call. V gave up 10 bases and J gave up 9 bases, with 16 bases separating them. Germline loops: CDR1 MNHNY, CDR2 SVGAGI (reference sequence). The CDR3 spans 12 residues. The CDR3 DNA reads as TGTGCCACCCTCCCGACCGGAGGGCCCCAGCATTTT. It codes for CATLPTGGPQHF.

The chain employs TRBV28 and TRBJ2-7, with 8 nucleotides matching TRBD2. Trimming took 4 bases from V and 4 from J; bases not matched to a gene: 12. This CDR3 comprises 16 residues. Germline values: CDR1 MDHEN, CDR2 SYDVKM. The DNA of the CDR3 is TGTGCCAGCAGTTCTACCCGGGAGGCTAGCGGGTACGAGCAGTACTTC. Translation: CASSSTREASGYEQYF.

This clone was detected once. Other DNA sequences in the sample encode the same CDR3. The chain uses TRBV27 and TRBJ2-1; 9 nucleotides match TRBD1. The CDR3 extends over 14 amino acids. CDR1 and CDR2 from the germline V gene are MNHEY and SMNVEV (reference sequence). Losses at the gene ends were 3 bases for V and 4 bases for J; bases not matched to a gene: 1. Here the CDR3 reads CASSLGTGYNEQFF. The CDR3 DNA reads as TGTGCCAGCAGTTTGGGGACAGGGTACAATGAGCAGTTCTTC.

V usage is TRBV4-1 and J usage is TRBJ2-7, with D possibly being TRBD2 (5 bases). Germline V gene data show CDR1 as MGHRA and CDR2 as YSYEKL. The CDR3 runs 13 residues. V was shortened by 0 bases and J by 6 bases, with 9 bases between the two germline ends. This chain's CDR3 is CASSQDRLSEQYF. CDR3 coding DNA: TGCGCCAGCAGCCAAGATCGACTATCCGAGCAGTACTTC.

V usage is TRBV4-1 and J usage is TRBJ2-1; D gene unclear. Trimming stripped 3 bases from V and 7 bases from J, with 16 bases between. The CDR3 contains 15 residues. Germline CDR1 and CDR2: MGHRA and YSYEKL. The CDR3 coding sequence is TGCGCCAGCAGCCAGAGGCAGGACGCTAAGAATGAGCAGTTCTTC. It specifies CASSQRQDAKNEQFF.

The chain links TRBV5-6 to TRBJ1-3, with 7 bases identical to TRBD1. The germline CDR1 and CDR2 sequences are SGHDT and YYEEEE. The V gene end was trimmed by 2 bases and the J gene end by 1 base; junction bases not matched to a gene: 3. CDR3 length: 15 residues. The CDR3 loop reads CASSFQGESGNTIYF. The CDR3, as DNA: TGTGCCAGCAGCTTCCAGGGGGAATCTGGAAACACCATATATTTT.

The genes are TRBV4-1 and TRBJ1-1, with a possible D match to TRBD1 (6 bases). The length of the CDR3 is 16 residues. The germline V and J ends were trimmed by 0 bases and 3 bases, with 14 bases remaining between them. Germline V gene lookup returns CDR1 MGHRA and CDR2 YSYEKL. In nucleotides, the CDR3 is TGCGCCAGCAGCCAAGATCCTGGGGGCTGGGACACTGAAGCTTTCTTT. Translation gives CASSQDPGGWDTEAFF.

The gene calls are TRBV7-6 and TRBJ1-1; 8 nucleotides agree with TRBD1. Losses at the gene ends were 4 bases for V and 7 bases for J; bases not matched to a gene: 5. Germline CDR1 and CDR2: SGHVS and FNYEAQ. The CDR3 loop spans 13 amino acids. The CDR3 region is CASSSTGANEAFF. The CDR3 coding sequence is TGTGCCAGCAGCTCGACAGGGGCGAATGAAGCTTTCTTT. Supplemented by reference TRBV7-6 and TRBJ1-1, the full variable domain reads GAGVSQSPRYKVTKRGQDVALRCDPISGHVSLYWYRQALGQGPEFLTYFNYEAQQDKSGLPNDRFSAERPEGSISTLTIQRTEQRDSAMYRCASSSTGANEAFFGQGTRLTVV.

J is TRBJ2-5 and V is TRBV5-4; 8 nucleotides align to TRBD2. V was clipped by 0 bases and J by 4 bases; unmatched bases: 5. The length of the CDR3 is 15 residues. Germline CDR1 reads SGHNT; CDR2 reads YYREEE (reference sequence). The CDR3 is CASSLVIAGTETQYF. CDR3 in DNA: TGTGCCAGCAGCTTGGTAATAGCGGGAACAGAGACCCAGTACTTC. The variable domain in full, with the rest retrieved from reference TRBV5-4 and TRBJ2-5, is ETGVTQSPTHLIKTRGQQVTLRCSSQSGHNTVSWYQQALGQGPQFIFQYYREEENGRGNFPPRFSGLQFPNYSSELNVNALELDDSALYLCASSLVIAGTETQYFGPGTRLLVL.

CDR3 sequence: CASTENGVRGSYEQYF. CDR3 in DNA: TGTGCCAGCACCGAAAATGGGGTTCGTGGGTCCTACGAGCAGTACTTC. The V gene is TRBV28, the J gene TRBJ2-7; D ambiguous. V was shortened by 7 bases and J by 1 base, with 20 bases between the two germline ends. CDR1 is MDHEN and CDR2 is SYDVKM in the germline V gene. The CDR3 has 16 amino acids.

This chain connects TRBV27 to TRBJ2-2; unclear D gene. V was pared by 4 bases and J by 8 bases, with 14 bases between. The CDR3 runs 14 residues. Germline loops: CDR1 MNHEY, CDR2 SMNVEV (reference sequence). The CDR3 loop reads CASSSPLSLGELFF. Here the CDR3 DNA reads TGTGCCAGCAGTTCCCCGCTAAGTTTAGGGGAGCTGTTTTTT.

The chain has TRBV6-5 and TRBJ1-2; D is perhaps TRBD1 (6 bases). There are 15 residues in the CDR3. The V and J ends lost 6 bases and 8 bases respectively, with 22 bases between them. CDR1 MNHEY and CDR2 SVGAGI come from the germline V gene. CDR3 in DNA: TGTGCCAGCAGCAATGATGTACCTAGGGGGGGCGGCTACACCTTC. The encoded protein is CASSNDVPRGGGYTF.

This sequence joins TRBV28 and TRBJ2-7; TRBD2 agrees at 9 bases. The CDR3 is made up of 17 amino acids. The ends lost 2 bases at V and 5 bases at J; junction bases unmatched: 13. Germline values: CDR1 MDHEN, CDR2 SYDVKM. The CDR3 region has the DNA TGTGCCAGCAGTTTACAAGCGGGAGGCTTCTTAGTAAACGAGCAGTACTTC. Its protein is CASSLQAGGFLVNEQYF.

The chain combines TRBV28 with TRBJ2-1; D not resolved. Trimming stripped 3 bases from V and 5 bases from J, with 8 bases between. This CDR3 is 13 amino acids long. Germline V lookup: CDR1 MDHEN, CDR2 SYDVKM. As DNA, the CDR3 is TGTGCCAGCAGTTTCTCAGGACACAATGAGCAGTTCTTC. Translation: CASSFSGHNEQFF.